Below, 24 T cell receptor beta chains from the same sample are listed, as sequenced in a study of blood T cell repertoires in COVID-19. The table came from immunoSEQ multiplex PCR; TCRdb's copy has only in-frame clones and leaves some out. The table has about 120,000 clones, approximately 81% seen once. The sample comprised peripheral blood. These receptors all stem from a man between 35 and 55 years old with acute or convalescent COVID-19.

The J gene is TRBJ1-6, the V gene TRBV11-2; TRBD1 is a possible D gene (5 bases). This CDR3 is 17 amino acids long. Trimming stripped 3 bases from V and 0 bases from J, with 12 bases between. CDR1 is SGHAT and CDR2 is FQNNGV in the germline V gene. CDR3 DNA sequence: TGTGCCAGCAGCTTGGGACTGCCGAGCTCCTATAATTCACCCCTCCACTTT. Translating gives CASSLGLPSSYNSPLHF.

Regarding this clone: Distinct nucleotide sequences in the sample also encode this CDR3. The V call is TRBV11-2, the J call TRBJ2-3; 8 nucleotides match TRBD2. This CDR3 region has 16 residues. CDR1 is SGHAT and CDR2 is FQNNGV in the germline V gene. Trimming at V came to 1 base and at J to 0 bases, leaving 3 bases not matched to a gene. The DNA for the CDR3 is TGTGCCAGCAGCTTAGCGGGGACTAGAAGCACAGATACGCAGTATTTT. Its protein is CASSLAGTRSTDTQYF.

The chain links TRBV7-8 to TRBJ2-3, with TRBD2 matching over 8 bases. The CDR3 covers 13 residues. The V and J ends lost 7 bases and 8 bases, in that order; junction bases with no gene match: 8. In germline, CDR1 is SGHVS, CDR2 FQNEAQ. CDR3 loop: CASTIDSGVTQYF. CDR3 in DNA: TGTGCCAGCACCATAGATAGCGGGGTTACGCAGTATTTT.

V is TRBV5-8 and J is TRBJ1-1; D is possibly TRBD1 (5 bases). The CDR3 has 15 amino acids. V lost 1 base to trimming and J lost 1 base, with 11 bases between them. The germline CDR1 and CDR2 sequences are SGHTS and YDEGEE. In DNA, the CDR3 is TGTGCCAGCAGCTTGTGGAGGGGAGCGAACACTGAAGCTTTCTTT. Its protein product is CASSLWRGANTEAFF.

The chain combines TRBV14 with TRBJ2-2; 8 bases are a match to TRBD2. CDR3 length: 18 residues. V lost 2 bases, J lost 0 bases, and 8 bases stayed unmatched. Germline-derived CDR1 and CDR2 are SGHDN and FVKESK. CDR3 in DNA: TGTGCCAGCAGCCAACATCGGGGGGGATACGCGAACACCGGGGAGCTGTTTTTT. Its protein is CASSQHRGGYANTGELFF.

Comments on this clone: The junction shows a germline mismatch at one end, possibly a read error. V usage is TRBV6-5 and J usage is TRBJ1-1; TRBD1 aligns across 9 bases. Germline loops: CDR1 MNHEY, CDR2 SVGAGI. The CDR3 covers 15 residues. DNA of the CDR3: TGTGCCAGCATTCCCGGGACAGGGTTGAAGACTGAAGCTTTCTTT. Protein: CASIPGTGLKTEAFF.

This clone was found once. The CDR3 region has the DNA TGTGCCAGCAGTTTGTGGGGAGCCCCTGGGGCCAACGTCCTGACTTTC. This sequence encodes CASSLWGAPGANVLTF. The chain uses TRBV28 and TRBJ2-6; TRBD2 might be the D (5 bases). Per the germline V gene, CDR1 is MDHEN and CDR2 is SYDVKM. Trimming removed 3 bases at V and 2 bases at J, with 11 bases between. CDR3 length: 16 residues.

In nucleotides, the CDR3 is TGCGCCAGCAGCGCCGCCGGGGGGCCAGATACGCAGTATTTT. Its translation is CASSAAGGPDTQYF. The chain has TRBV5-1 and TRBJ2-3; a possible D gene is TRBD2 (7 bases). The CDR3 runs to 14 residues. Germline assignment: CDR1 SGHRS and CDR2 YFSETQ. V gave up 4 bases and J gave up 4 bases, with 13 bases separating them. Full variable domain (outside the CDR3, taken from reference TRBV5-1 and TRBJ2-3): KAGVTQTPRYLIKTRGQQVTLSCSPISGHRSVSWYQQTPGQGLQFLFEYFSETQRNKGNFPGRFSGRQFSNSRSEMNVSTLELGDSALYLCASSAAGGPDTQYFGPGTRLTVL.

The chain uses TRBV6-5 and TRBJ1-2, with a weak D call TRBD1 (6 bases). Per the germline V gene, CDR1 is MNHEY and CDR2 is SVGAGI. V dropped 3 bases and J dropped 13 bases, with 21 bases sitting between them. The CDR3 runs 14 residues. CDR3 nucleotides: TGTGCCAGCAGTTATCGGGCCGGGACAACTCCTGGCACCTTC. Translation gives CASSYRAGTTPGTF.

The CDR3 loop reads CASRGGAFSPLHF. Written as DNA, the CDR3 is TGTGCCAGCAGAGGGGGCGCGTTCTCACCCCTCCACTTT. The gene calls are TRBV7-8 and TRBJ1-6, with 7 bases fitting TRBD1. The CDR3 extends over 13 amino acids. The germline gives CDR1 SGHVS, CDR2 FQNEAQ. Trimming at V came to 6 bases and at J to 10 bases, leaving 6 bases not matched to a gene. Full variable domain (missing parts from reference TRBV7-8 and TRBJ1-6): GAGVSQSPRYKVAKRGQDVALRCDPISGHVSLFWYQQALGQGPEFLTYFQNEAQLDKSGLPSDRFFAERPEGSVSTLKIQRTQQEDSAVYLCASRGGAFSPLHFGNGTRLTVT.

The chain joins TRBV14 to TRBJ2-1; weak D call: TRBD2 (6 bases). Germline CDR1 is SGHDN and CDR2 is FVKESK. This CDR3 has 16 amino acids. Trimming pared 4 bases from V and 10 bases from J, leaving 23 bases between. The CDR3 DNA follows: TGTGCCAGCAGCCCCCTGGGTAGCGGCGCCTGGGGGGAGCAGTTCTTC. It specifies CASSPLGSGAWGEQFF.

A few counts support this clone. The chain has TRBV6-5 and TRBJ1-3; D ambiguous. Trimming took 0 bases from V and 7 from J, leaving 10 bases between them. CDR1 MNHEY and CDR2 SVGAGI come from the germline V gene. The CDR3 totals 14 residues. CDR3 in amino acids: CASSYSQERNTIYF. The DNA of the CDR3 is TGTGCCAGCAGTTACTCGCAAGAGAGGAACACCATATATTTT.

J is TRBJ2-3 and V is TRBV9; 15 positions match TRBD2. Germline CDR1 SGDLS, CDR2 YYNGEE. The CDR3 has 16 residues. V dropped 0 bases and J dropped 9; count of bases not matched to a gene: 5. CDR3 region: CASSVAGTSGGNTQYF. CDR3 sequence (DNA): TGTGCCAGCAGCGTAGCAGGGACTAGCGGGGGGAACACGCAGTATTTT.

This clone was seen a handful of times. The DNA of the CDR3 is TGTGCCAGCAGCAAAGGACAGGGGGCAGTAGATACGCAGTATTTT. Translated, it gives CASSKGQGAVDTQYF. The gene calls are TRBV21-1 and TRBJ2-3; the table calls TRBD1, which could not be checked here. TRBV21-1 is shown as a pseudogene. CDR3 size: 15 residues.

CDR3 sequence: CASSQEVGRAMETQYF. CDR3 coding DNA: TGTGCCAGCAGCCAAGAGGTCGGGAGGGCCATGGAGACCCAGTACTTC. The gene calls are TRBV3-1 (or the pseudogene TRBV3-2) and TRBJ2-5; the match to TRBD2 covers 8 bases. CDR3 length equals 16 residues. CDR1 is LGHDT, CDR2 YNNKEL, per germline (reference sequence). V dropped 0 bases and J dropped 5; count of bases not matched to a gene: 8.

The CDR3 loop reads CATSTTILLGGYTF. The CDR3 coding sequence is TGTGCCACCAGCACCACGATCCTCCTCGGTGGCTACACCTTC. The V and J genes are TRBV15 and TRBJ1-2, with D unclear. Looked up from germline, CDR1 is LNHNV and CDR2 is YYDKDF (reference sequence). With 4 bases removed from V and 7 bases from J, the gap between germline ends came to 16 bases. This CDR3 is built from 14 residues.

This clone has just one count. This sequence joins TRBV7-6 and TRBJ2-7; a possible D gene is TRBD2 (6 bases). CDR3 size: 15 residues. The ends were cut back, 0 bases at V and 0 bases at J, with 9 bases in the middle. From germline, CDR1 is SGHVS and CDR2 FNYEAQ. The CDR3 region is CASSLAPGVSYEQYF. The CDR3 nucleotides read TGTGCCAGCAGCTTAGCACCGGGAGTCTCCTACGAGCAGTACTTC.

The genes are TRBV7-8 and TRBJ1-2; 8 bases are shared with TRBD1. V gave up 4 bases and J gave up 2 bases; unmatched junction bases: 12. The CDR3 has 17 residues. Per the germline V gene, CDR1 is SGHVS and CDR2 is FQNEAQ. CDR3 loop: CASSSQTWTGPNYGYTF. In nucleotides, the CDR3 is TGTGCCAGCAGCTCCCAGACCTGGACAGGGCCGAACTATGGCTACACCTTC. Together with reference TRBV7-8 and TRBJ1-2, the CDR3 gives the full variable domain: GAGVSQSPRYKVAKRGQDVALRCDPISGHVSLFWYQQALGQGPEFLTYFQNEAQLDKSGLPSDRFFAERPEGSVSTLKIQRTQQEDSAVYLCASSSQTWTGPNYGYTFGSGTRLTVV.

This chain connects TRBV4-1 to TRBJ2-7; D possibly corresponds to TRBD1 (7 bases). This CDR3 spans 16 amino acids. Germline-derived CDR1 and CDR2 are MGHRA and YSYEKL. The ends were cut back, 2 bases at V and 3 bases at J, with 17 bases in the middle. The CDR3 spells CASSQTQGGGFYEQYF. In DNA, the CDR3 is TGCGCCAGCAGCCAAACGCAGGGGGGAGGCTTCTACGAGCAGTACTTC.

The chain employs TRBV28 and TRBJ1-1; 8 positions agree with TRBD1. Germline CDR1 is MDHEN and CDR2 is SYDVKM. The CDR3 totals 15 residues. V gave up 4 bases and J gave up 0 bases; unmatched junction bases: 4. This CDR3 reads CASSSTTGVNTEAFF. CDR3 nucleotide sequence: TGTGCCAGCAGTTCTACGACAGGGGTGAACACTGAAGCTTTCTTT.

The chain carries TRBV14 and TRBJ2-2, with 7 bases matching TRBD1. Germline-derived CDR1 and CDR2 are SGHDN and FVKESK. The CDR3 is 15 residues long. The junction had 12 bases not matched to a gene; V was cut back by 4 bases and J by 10 bases. CDR3 amino acids: CASSPRQGTRVELFF. The CDR3 DNA follows: TGTGCCAGCAGCCCCCGACAGGGAACGAGAGTGGAGCTGTTTTTT. Looking up the rest from reference TRBV14 and TRBJ2-2 gives the full variable domain: EAGVTQFPSHSVIEKGQTVTLRCDPISGHDNLYWYRRVMGKEIKFLLHFVKESKQDESGMPNNRFLAERTGGTYSTLKVQPAELEDSGVYFCASSPRQGTRVELFFGEGSRLTVL.

This rearrangement joins TRBV5-1 to TRBJ2-5; 9 nucleotides match TRBD1. The germline gives CDR1 SGHRS, CDR2 YFSETQ. V was pared by 4 bases and J by 4 bases, with 8 bases of the junction left unmatched. This CDR3 contains 15 residues. The CDR3 DNA sequence: TGCGCCAGCAGCCCGGACAGGGGTCACAGAGAGACCCAGTACTTC. It yields the protein CASSPDRGHRETQYF.

V usage is TRBV7-3 and J usage is TRBJ2-2; D is unresolved. The CDR3 has 13 residues. Germline CDR1 is SGHTA and CDR2 is FQGTGA. Trimming cost V 5 bases and J 8 bases, with 12 bases left between them. The CDR3 region has the DNA TGTGCCAGCAGCGCCTCGCAGGCGGGGGAGCTGTTTTTT. Its protein product is CASSASQAGELFF.

The genes are TRBV3-1 (or the pseudogene TRBV3-2) and TRBJ2-3; 10 bases agree with TRBD2. This CDR3 is built from 17 residues. In germline, CDR1 is LGHDT, CDR2 YNNKEL (reference sequence). V shed 0 bases, J shed 0 bases, and the junction held 3 bases outside the gene matches. This CDR3 is CASSQESTSGSTDTQYF. The CDR3 region has the DNA TGTGCCAGCAGCCAAGAGTCGACTAGCGGGAGCACAGATACGCAGTATTTT.